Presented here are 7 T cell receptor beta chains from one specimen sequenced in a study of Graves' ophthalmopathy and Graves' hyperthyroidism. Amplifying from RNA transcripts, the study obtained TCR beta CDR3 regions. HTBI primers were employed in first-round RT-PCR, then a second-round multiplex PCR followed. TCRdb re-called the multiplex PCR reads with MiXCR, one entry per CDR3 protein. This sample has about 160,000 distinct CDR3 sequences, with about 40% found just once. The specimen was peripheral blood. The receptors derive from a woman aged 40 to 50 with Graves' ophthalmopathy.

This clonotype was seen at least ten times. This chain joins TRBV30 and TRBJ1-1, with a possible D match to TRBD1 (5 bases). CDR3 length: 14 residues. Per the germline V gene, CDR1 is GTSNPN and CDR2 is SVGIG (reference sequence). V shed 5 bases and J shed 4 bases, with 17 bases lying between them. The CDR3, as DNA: TGTGCCTGGGTCCGGGTAGGGGTGGTCACTGAAGCTTTCTTT. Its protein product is CAWVRVGVVTEAFF. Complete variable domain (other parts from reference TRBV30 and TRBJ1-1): SQTIHQWPATLVQPVGSPLSLECTVEGTSNPNLYWYRQAAGRGLQLLFYSVGIGQISSEVPQNLSASRPQDRQFILSSKKLLLSDSGFYLCAWVRVGVVTEAFFGQGTRLTVV.

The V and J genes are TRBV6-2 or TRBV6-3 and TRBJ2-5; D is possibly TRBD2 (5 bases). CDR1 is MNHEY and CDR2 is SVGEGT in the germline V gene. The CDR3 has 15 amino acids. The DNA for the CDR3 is TGTGCTATTACGAGCCCCCGTATCGGGGTGGAGACCCAGTACTTC. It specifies CAITSPRIGVETQYF.

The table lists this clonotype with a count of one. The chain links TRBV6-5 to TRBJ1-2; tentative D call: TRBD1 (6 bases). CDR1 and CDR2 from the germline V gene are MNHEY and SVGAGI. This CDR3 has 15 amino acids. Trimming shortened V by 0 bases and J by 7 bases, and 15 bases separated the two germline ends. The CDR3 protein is CASSYSAYRDGGYTF. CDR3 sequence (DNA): TGTGCCAGCAGTTACTCGGCATACAGGGATGGTGGCTACACCTTC.

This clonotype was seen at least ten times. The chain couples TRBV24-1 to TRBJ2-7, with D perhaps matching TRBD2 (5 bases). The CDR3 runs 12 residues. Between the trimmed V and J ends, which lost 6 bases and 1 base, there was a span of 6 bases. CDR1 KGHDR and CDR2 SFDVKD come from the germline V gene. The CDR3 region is CATSPGSYEQYF. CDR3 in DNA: TGTGCCACCAGTCCGGGATCCTACGAGCAGTACTTC.

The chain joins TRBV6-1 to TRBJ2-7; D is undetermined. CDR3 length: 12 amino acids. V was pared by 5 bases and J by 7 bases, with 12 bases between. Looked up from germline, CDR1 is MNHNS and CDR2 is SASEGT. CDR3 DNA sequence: TGTGCCAGCAGTCCTCAGGTCGGAGAGCAGTACTTC. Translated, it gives CASSPQVGEQYF.

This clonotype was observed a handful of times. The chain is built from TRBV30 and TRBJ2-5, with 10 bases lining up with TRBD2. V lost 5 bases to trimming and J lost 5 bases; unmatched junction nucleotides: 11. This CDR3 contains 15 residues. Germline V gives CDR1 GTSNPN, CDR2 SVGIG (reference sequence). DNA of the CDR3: TGTGCCTGGGGGACAGGACTAGCGGTCAGGGAGACCCAGTACTTC. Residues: CAWGTGLAVRETQYF.

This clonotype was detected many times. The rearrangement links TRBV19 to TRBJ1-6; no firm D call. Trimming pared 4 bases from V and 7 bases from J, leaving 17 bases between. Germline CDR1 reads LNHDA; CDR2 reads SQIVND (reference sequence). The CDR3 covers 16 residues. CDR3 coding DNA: TGTGCCAGTAGTACGACAAAGGACGGAAGAAATTCACCCCTCCACTTT. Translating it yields CASSTTKDGRNSPLHF.